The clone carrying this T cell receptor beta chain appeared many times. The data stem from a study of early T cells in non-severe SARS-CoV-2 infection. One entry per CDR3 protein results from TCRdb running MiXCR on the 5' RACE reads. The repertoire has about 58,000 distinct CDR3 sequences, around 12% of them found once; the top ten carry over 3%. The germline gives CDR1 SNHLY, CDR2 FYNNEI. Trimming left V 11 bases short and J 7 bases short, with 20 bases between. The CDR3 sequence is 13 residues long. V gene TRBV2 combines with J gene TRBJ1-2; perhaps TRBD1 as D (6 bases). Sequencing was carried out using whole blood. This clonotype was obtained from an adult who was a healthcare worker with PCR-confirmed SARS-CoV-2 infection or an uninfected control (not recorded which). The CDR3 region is CAGAQGANRGYTF. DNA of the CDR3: TGTGCCGGAGCACAGGGCGCTAATCGTGGCTACACCTTC. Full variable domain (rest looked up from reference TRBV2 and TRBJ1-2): EPEVTQTPSHQVTQMGQEVILRCVPISNHLYFYWYRQILGQKVEFLVSFYNNEISEKSEIFDDQFSVERPDGSNFTLKIRSTKLEDSAMYFCAGAQGANRGYTFGSGTRLTVV.